The 4 T cell receptor beta chains below were found in one sample sequenced in a study of CD8+ T cells in alopecia areata. Reverse transcription of extracted RNA yielded cDNA, which provided the sequencing template. Generated by immunoSEQ multiplex PCR, the TCRdb table keeps only in-frame clones and is missing some. In the table there are about 150,000 clones, approximately 45% of which are singletons. Sequencing was done on a sample of CD4+ T cells sorted from blood. The receptor source for this set is a human donor with alopecia areata.

This clone was seen repeatedly, ten times or more. The chain combines TRBV19 with TRBJ2-7; D gene unclear. Germline V CDR1 and CDR2: LNHDA, SQIVND (reference sequence). The CDR3 consists of 14 residues. The germline V and J ends were trimmed by 3 bases and 4 bases, with 13 bases remaining between them. CDR3 sequence (DNA): TGTGCCAGTAGTATCAGGCAGGCAAATTACGAGCAGTACTTC. Its translation is CASSIRQANYEQYF.

J is TRBJ2-1 and V is TRBV7-9; no reliable D call. The CDR3 has 13 residues. Trimming stripped 4 bases from V and 9 bases from J, with 13 bases between. Germline V lookup: CDR1 SEHNR, CDR2 FQNEAQ (reference sequence). In nucleotides, the CDR3 is TGTGCCAGCAGCTCCGTTTTGGGTGGTGAGCAGTTCTTC. Amino acid sequence: CASSSVLGGEQFF.

The chain is built from TRBV6-5 and TRBJ2-7; D unresolved. From germline, CDR1 is MNHEY and CDR2 SVGAGI. Trimming pared 5 bases from V and 3 bases from J, leaving 8 bases between. The CDR3 runs 12 residues. The chain's CDR3 is CASSGVSYEQYF. The CDR3 nucleotides are TGTGCCAGCAGTGGGGTCAGCTACGAGCAGTACTTC.

The genes are TRBV28 and TRBJ2-7; D not certain. The V gene's germline CDR1 is MDHEN and CDR2 SYDVKM. This CDR3 spans 14 amino acids. Between the trimmed V and J ends, which lost 7 bases and 6 bases, there was a span of 19 bases. Written as DNA, the CDR3 is TGTGCCAGCACCTACGGCGAAATACCCCTCGAGCAGTACTTC. It encodes CASTYGEIPLEQYF.